One sample yielded the 9 T cell receptor beta chains listed below, sequenced in a study of spatial heterogeneity in lung cancer. Time point: sample taken at primary tumor resection. Each CDR3 protein is one row after TCRdb ran MiXCR on the 5' RACE reads. Here the sample spans about 2,500 distinct CDR3 sequences, less than 2% being singletons. The source was normal lung tissue next to the tumor, collected at surgery. The receptor set was obtained from a male donor with early-stage non-small cell lung cancer.

This clonotype counts as medium-sized. The chain uses TRBV7-6 and TRBJ2-7, with TRBD1 identical over 9 bases. Trimming cost V 4 bases and J 1 base; bases outside gene matches: 8. Germline CDR1 SGHVS, CDR2 FNYEAQ. CDR3 length equals 16 residues. CDR3 residues: CASSSQGQGWSYEQYF. As DNA, the CDR3 is TGTGCCAGCAGCTCCCAGGGACAGGGTTGGTCCTACGAGCAGTACTTC. Drawing the rest from reference TRBV7-6 and TRBJ2-7, the complete variable domain is GAGVSQSPRYKVTKRGQDVALRCDPISGHVSLYWYRQALGQGPEFLTYFNYEAQQDKSGLPNDRFSAERPEGSISTLTIQRTEQRDSAMYRCASSSQGQGWSYEQYFGPGTRLTVT.

Judged by abundance, this clonotype is medium-sized (0.01 to 0.1%). V usage is TRBV9 and J usage is TRBJ2-5, with 7 nucleotides matching TRBD2. The germline V gene encodes CDR1 SGDLS and CDR2 YYNGEE. This CDR3 has 15 amino acids. Trimming at V came to 0 bases and at J to 2 bases, leaving 4 bases not matched to a gene. The CDR3 region has the DNA TGTGCCAGCAGCGTAGGCTGGGGAGGGCAAGAGACCCAGTACTTC. This encodes CASSVGWGGQETQYF.

This clonotype appeared many times. A much larger clone differs by one base, so this may be a read error. The chain has TRBV18 and TRBJ2-3; D unresolved. The CDR3 consists of 14 residues. Per germline, CDR1 KGHSH and CDR2 LQKENI. The germline V and J ends were trimmed by 2 bases and 6 bases, with 12 bases remaining between them. DNA of the CDR3: TGTGCCAGCTCACCAAGTTGCGCCGGGGATACGCAGTATTTT. This encodes CASSPSCAGDTQYF.

This clonotype is labeled as medium-sized (0.01 to 0.1%). The gene calls are TRBV12-3 or TRBV12-4 and TRBJ2-2, with D perhaps TRBD2 (5 bases). This CDR3 comprises 16 residues. V lost 6 bases, J lost 3 bases, and 17 bases lay in between. CDR3 residues: CASSNSGVMDTGELFF. CDR3 nucleotides: TGTGCCAGCAGCAATTCCGGGGTGATGGACACCGGGGAGCTGTTTTTT.

The chain uses TRBV7-9 and TRBJ2-3; D may be TRBD2 (6 bases). The ends were cut back, 2 bases at V and 0 bases at J, with 12 bases in the middle. Germline CDR1 and CDR2: SEHNR and FQNEAQ (reference sequence). This CDR3 spans 16 amino acids. This chain's CDR3 is CASSLYSGPSTDTQYF. The CDR3 coding sequence is TGTGCCAGCAGCTTATATAGCGGCCCAAGCACAGATACGCAGTATTTT.

This clonotype came up many times. This rearrangement joins TRBV4-2 to TRBJ1-1; D may be TRBD1 (6 bases). The CDR3 runs 16 residues. CDR1 is LGHNA, CDR2 YNFKEQ, per germline. V was trimmed by 1 base and J by 6 bases, leaving 18 bases between them. CDR3 nucleotides: TGTGCCAGCAGCCAAGGCCGGGGGGGCAGGGCCGCTGAAGCTTTCTTT. Its translation: CASSQGRGGRAAEAFF.

This clonotype came up a few times. This chain joins TRBV6-2 or TRBV6-3 and TRBJ2-3; 10 bases align to TRBD2. With V trimmed by 0 bases and J by 0 bases, 12 bases remained unmatched. Germline loops: CDR1 MNHEY, CDR2 SVGEGT. CDR3 length: 20 amino acids. The CDR3 is CASSYSIETSGMSSTDTQYF. In nucleotides, the CDR3 is TGTGCCAGCAGTTACTCGATCGAAACTAGCGGGATGTCTAGCACAGATACGCAGTATTTT.

This clonotype was seen repeatedly, ten times or more. This rearrangement joins TRBV5-4 to TRBJ2-7, with D unresolved. Deletions cut 4 bases from V and 3 bases from J, with 14 bases between. Germline loops: CDR1 SGHNT, CDR2 YYREEE (reference sequence). This CDR3 is 14 amino acids long. In DNA, the CDR3 is TGTGCCAGCAGCCTGACTGCTTCCATCTACGAGCAGTACTTC. This translates into CASSLTASIYEQYF.

This clonotype appeared many times. V gene TRBV20-1 combines with J gene TRBJ2-1; 8 bases align to TRBD1. This CDR3 has 15 residues. The J segment lost 5 bases and the V segment lost 5 bases, leaving 11 bases of the junction unmatched. From germline, CDR1 is DFQATT and CDR2 SNEGSKA (reference sequence). CDR3 coding DNA: TGCAGTGCTGGGAGCCAGGGGGCCCGGAACAATGAGCAGTTCTTC. It encodes CSAGSQGARNNEQFF.